A single sample is the source of the 2 T cell receptor beta chains below, sequenced in a study of blood T cell repertoires in COVID-19. The table came from immunoSEQ multiplex PCR; TCRdb's copy has only in-frame clones and leaves some out. The table records 200,000 to 250,000 clones, 82% of them present only once. The sequenced sample was peripheral blood. The receptors stem from a woman older than 75 with acute or convalescent COVID-19.

The chain links TRBV5-8 to TRBJ1-1, with D perhaps TRBD1 (6 bases). Germline CDR1 SGHTS, CDR2 YDEGEE. The CDR3 contains 16 residues. The V gene lost 1 base and the J gene lost 1 base, with 14 bases spanning the gap. CDR3 in amino acids: CASSLRGGRTNTEAFF. CDR3 nucleotides: TGTGCCAGCAGCTTGAGGGGGGGAAGAACGAACACTGAAGCTTTCTTT.

This chain links TRBV11-3 with TRBJ1-4; TRBD1 aligns across 9 bases. The CDR3 extends over 15 amino acids. CDR1 and CDR2 from the germline V gene are SGHNT and YENEEA. Trimming at V came to 1 base and at J to 8 bases, leaving 5 bases not matched to a gene. The CDR3 sequence is CASSLGTGVGEKLFF. The CDR3 nucleotides are TGTGCCAGCAGCTTAGGGACAGGGGTAGGCGAAAAACTGTTTTTT. Variable domain in full (rest from reference TRBV11-3 and TRBJ1-4): EAGVVQSPRYKIIEKKQPVAFWCNPISGHNTLYWYLQNLGQGPELLIRYENEEAVDDSQLPKDRFSAERLKGVDSTLKIQPAELGDSAVYLCASSLGTGVGEKLFFGSGTQLSVL.